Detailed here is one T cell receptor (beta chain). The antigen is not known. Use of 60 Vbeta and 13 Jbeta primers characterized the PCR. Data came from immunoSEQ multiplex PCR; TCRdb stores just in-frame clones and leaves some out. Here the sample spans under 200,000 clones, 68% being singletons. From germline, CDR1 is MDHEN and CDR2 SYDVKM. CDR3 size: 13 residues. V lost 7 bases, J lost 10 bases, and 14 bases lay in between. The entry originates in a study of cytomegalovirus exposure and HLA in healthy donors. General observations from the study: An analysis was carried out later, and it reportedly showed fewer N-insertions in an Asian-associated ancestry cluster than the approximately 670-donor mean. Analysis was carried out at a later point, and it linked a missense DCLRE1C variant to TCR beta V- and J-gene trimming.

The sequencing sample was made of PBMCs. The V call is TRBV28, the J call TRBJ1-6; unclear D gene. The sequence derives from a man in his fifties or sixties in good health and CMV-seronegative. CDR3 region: CASNGRVGSPLHF. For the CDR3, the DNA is TGTGCCAGCAATGGGAGGGTAGGATCACCCCTCCACTTT.